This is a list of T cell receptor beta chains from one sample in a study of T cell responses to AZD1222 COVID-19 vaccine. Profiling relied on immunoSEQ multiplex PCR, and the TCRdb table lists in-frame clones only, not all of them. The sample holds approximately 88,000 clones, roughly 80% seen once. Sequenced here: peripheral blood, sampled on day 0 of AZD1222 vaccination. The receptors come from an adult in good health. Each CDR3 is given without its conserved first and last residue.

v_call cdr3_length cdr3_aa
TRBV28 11 ASSPASGNTIY
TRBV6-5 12 ASSYRAVTYEQY
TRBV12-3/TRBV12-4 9 ASRQNTEAF
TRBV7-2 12 ASSRDPISGELF
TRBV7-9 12 ASSFGGTSNEQF
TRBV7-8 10 ASSRQEGEAF
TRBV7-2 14 ASSSPTGVVTGELF
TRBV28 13 ASRRTSGRLDTQY
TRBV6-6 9 ASSLGPGYT
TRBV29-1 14 SVGVGTLFSGNTIY
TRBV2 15 ASTGGREGLRTGELF
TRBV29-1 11 SVREGGGNTIY
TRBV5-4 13 ASSLYLAGQETQY
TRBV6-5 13 ASSSPGQGHYEQY
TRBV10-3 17 AISEARSADSGSGNEQF
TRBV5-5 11 ASSSASVYEQY
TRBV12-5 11 ASGLEAEYGYT
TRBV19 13 ASRALGGRTGELF
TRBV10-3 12 AISESEGERGYT
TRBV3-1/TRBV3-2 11 ASSLAGLETQY
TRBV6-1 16 ASSEFVPSIHIFYEQY
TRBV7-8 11 ASSQDSQETQY
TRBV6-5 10 ASYAGGSEQY
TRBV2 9 ASMYRSEAF
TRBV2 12 ASRGQHAGNTIY
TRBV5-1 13 ASSSAGGDGQPQH
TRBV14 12 ASSLPGRRGGYT
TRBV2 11 ASSGGGYQYQY
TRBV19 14 ASAGTGGYGGYGYT
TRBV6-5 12 ASSYSGQDYEQY
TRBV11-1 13 ASSLDMDGTYEQY
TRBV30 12 AWSWGAWGGEQF
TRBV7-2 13 ASSLARTGPYGYT
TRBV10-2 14 ASSGLAGVTSGELF
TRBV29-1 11 SVYDSGSHEQY
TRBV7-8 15 ASSTFTSGSSYNEQF
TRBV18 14 ASSPLGAGIAYEQY
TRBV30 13 AWGTSGVAYNEQF
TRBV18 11 ASSPPMGETQY
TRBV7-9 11 ASSRSGSETQY
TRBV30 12 AWTPGLPTDTQY
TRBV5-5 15 ASSLGRGGRMNTEAF
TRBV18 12 ASSGGSSGNTIY
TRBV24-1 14 ATSDYAGSSYNEQF
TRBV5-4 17 ASSSGTSGSRLAKNIQY
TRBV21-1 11 ASPRGGGQPQH
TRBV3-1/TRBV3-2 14 ASSRGGLGLGTEAF
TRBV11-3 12 ASSLGGRVTEAF
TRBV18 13 ASSPSGQTSYGYT
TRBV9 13 ASSPAAGSRETQY
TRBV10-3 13 AISDPGYRNTEAF
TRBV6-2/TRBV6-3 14 ASRPRVGLGNTEAF
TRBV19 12 ASGSGRSAGELF
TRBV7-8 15 ASSSFGTSGRYGEQY
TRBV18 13 ASSPPEGAPSGYT
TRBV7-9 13 ASSRRRVGYNEQF
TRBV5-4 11 ASSLKGSGELF
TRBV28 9 ASSFDTEAF
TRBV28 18 ASSPRGAGGKKFSYNEQF
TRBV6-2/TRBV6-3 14 ASSSPVASGSYEQY